The 29 T cell receptor beta chains below all came from one sample that was sequenced in a study of control samples from healthy donors and cancer patients (dated by TCRdb to between 2020 and 2021). Libraries were built with the immunoSEQ multiplex PCR assay. TCRdb obtained this table from immuneACCESS and retained in-frame rearrangements with V and J assigned. These tables miss some clones; where compared with another copy, unresolved V genes account for less than half of the shortfall, and the remainder is unexplained. The table for this sample lists 50,000 or so clones; roughly 95% of them were counted only once. The ten largest clones add up to approximately 0.99% of the sample. The sequenced material came from blood. These receptors originate from a woman under 30 in good health.

In its sample, this clone was seen once. This chain connects TRBV2 to TRBJ1-1; no reliable D call. This CDR3 contains 14 residues. Per germline, CDR1 SNHLY and CDR2 FYNNEI. V lost 5 bases and J lost 9, with 19 bases in between. CDR3 nucleotide sequence: TGTGCCAGCAGTCTCATCTCAGCCAAGATACAAGCTTTCTTT. As protein: CASSLISAKIQAFF.

The chain uses TRBV24-1 and TRBJ1-6; a weak D match, TRBD1 (5 bases). V lost 7 bases, J lost 8 bases, and 8 bases lay in between. The germline V gene has CDR1 KGHDR and CDR2 SFDVKD. This CDR3 is built from 12 residues. The CDR3 protein is CATSAGDSPLHF. CDR3 bases: TGTGCCACCAGCGCGGGGGATTCACCCCTCCACTTT.

The chain carries TRBV3-1 (or the pseudogene TRBV3-2) and TRBJ1-3, with D unclear. Germline CDR1 LGHDT, CDR2 YNNKEL (reference sequence). This CDR3 is built from 14 residues. Trimming pared 0 bases from V and 2 bases from J, leaving 5 bases between. CDR3 coding DNA: TGTGCCAGCAGCCAAGAGACAACTGGAAACACCATATATTTT. Its translation: CASSQETTGNTIYF.

V usage is TRBV28 and J usage is TRBJ2-7, with D hard to call. The germline CDR1 and CDR2 sequences are MDHEN and SYDVKM. Trimming took off 5 bases at V and 1 base at J, with 12 bases between the two ends. The CDR3 is 14 amino acids. The DNA of the CDR3 is TGTGCCAGCAGTGAATCTGGGGTATCCTACGAGCAGTACTTC. This encodes CASSESGVSYEQYF.

The V call is TRBV18, the J call TRBJ1-1, with D unresolved. Germline V CDR1 and CDR2: KGHSH, LQKENI. The CDR3 consists of 15 residues. The V gene lost 3 bases and the J gene lost 3 bases, with 14 bases spanning the gap. CDR3 region: CASSPKERVDTEAFF. The CDR3 DNA is TGTGCCAGCTCACCGAAGGAGCGGGTCGACACTGAAGCTTTCTTT.

J is TRBJ2-2 and V is TRBV5-4; D not certain. Germline CDR1 reads SGHNT; CDR2 reads YYREEE (reference sequence). Trimming stripped 2 bases from V and 5 bases from J, with 4 bases between. The CDR3 is 12 amino acids. CDR3 bases: TGTGCCAGCAGCTTTTGGACCGGGGAGCTGTTTTTT. It specifies CASSFWTGELFF.

The DNA for the CDR3 is TGTGCCAGCAGTATTCCCGGGACAGGGAATAATTCACCCCTCCACTTT. Translated: CASSIPGTGNNSPLHF. The V and J genes are TRBV7-2 and TRBJ1-6; TRBD1 aligns across 9 bases. In germline, CDR1 is SGHTA, CDR2 FQGNSA. The V gene end was trimmed by 6 bases and the J gene end by 5 bases; junction bases not matched to a gene: 8. The CDR3 loop spans 16 amino acids.

J is TRBJ1-2 and V is TRBV28, with D maybe TRBD1 (5 bases). V was pared by 5 bases and J by 6 bases, with 19 bases between. The CDR3 contains 15 residues. Germline CDR1 and CDR2: MDHEN and SYDVKM. CDR3 in amino acids: CASSPSRPGANGYTF. DNA of the CDR3: TGTGCCAGCAGTCCATCACGGCCCGGGGCGAATGGCTACACCTTC.

This chain joins TRBV6-2 or TRBV6-3 and TRBJ2-2, with 7 bases that match TRBD1. Trimming at V came to 6 bases and at J to 6 bases, leaving 7 bases not matched to a gene. Germline CDR1 is MNHEY and CDR2 is SVGEGT. The CDR3 is 14 amino acids. The CDR3, as DNA: TGTGCCAGCAGCCGCCCGACAGGGTCCGGGGAGCTGTTTTTT. It specifies CASSRPTGSGELFF.

This chain connects TRBV5-1 to TRBJ2-5; D unresolved. Germline CDR1 is SGHRS and CDR2 is YFSETQ. V was cut by 4 bases and J by 4 bases, with 14 bases left in between. The length of the CDR3 is 14 residues. CDR3 nucleotide sequence: TGCGCCAGCAGCCCCGACAACTCAGGAGAGACCCAGTACTTC. Translating gives CASSPDNSGETQYF.

The chain recombines TRBV4-1 with TRBJ2-1; 7 bases line up with TRBD2. This CDR3 has 15 residues. In germline, CDR1 is MGHRA, CDR2 YSYEKL. The V gene end was trimmed by 1 base and the J gene end by 2 bases; junction bases not matched to a gene: 2. In DNA, the CDR3 is TGCGCCAGCAGCCAAGCCGGGGGGACCTACAATGAGCAGTTCTTC. As protein: CASSQAGGTYNEQFF.

This clone occurred once. The chain combines TRBV20-1 with TRBJ2-7; D might be TRBD2 (6 bases). This CDR3 contains 15 residues. The V gene's germline CDR1 is DFQATT and CDR2 SNEGSKA (reference sequence). V lost 3 bases to trimming and J lost 4 bases, with 19 bases between them. CDR3 coding DNA: TGCAGTGCTAGTGACGCAGCGACGGGGGTGTACGAGCAGTACTTC. Amino acids: CSASDAATGVYEQYF.

The J gene is TRBJ1-5, the V gene TRBV27; TRBD1 matches at 7 bases. The CDR3 is 19 residues long. Germline values: CDR1 MNHEY, CDR2 SMNVEV (reference sequence). V shed 3 bases and J 0 bases; nucleotides not matched to a gene: 14. The CDR3, as DNA: TGTGCCAGCAGTTTGGAGACGGGGGCAGGGGGACCTAGCAATCAGCCCCAGCATTTT. Amino acids: CASSLETGAGGPSNQPQHF.

V and J are TRBV14 and TRBJ1-4; D not certain. V lost 2 bases, J lost 8 bases, and 15 bases lay in between. Germline CDR1 SGHDN, CDR2 FVKESK. The CDR3 runs 15 residues. The CDR3 sequence: CASSQRPLKGEKLFF. The CDR3, as DNA: TGTGCCAGCAGCCAACGTCCCCTCAAAGGAGAAAAACTGTTTTTT.

The rearrangement joins TRBV7-9 to TRBJ1-2; a weak D match, TRBD1 (5 bases). In germline, CDR1 is SEHNR, CDR2 FQNEAQ (reference sequence). CDR3 length equals 12 residues. V was trimmed by 8 bases and J by 2 bases, leaving 9 bases between them. This chain's CDR3 is CASRDENYGYTF. CDR3 DNA: TGTGCCAGCCGGGACGAGAACTATGGCTACACCTTC.

The chain has TRBV7-2 and TRBJ2-2; 7 bases align to TRBD2. CDR1 is SGHTA, CDR2 FQGNSA, per germline. V dropped 2 bases and J dropped 2; count of bases not matched to a gene: 11. The CDR3 is made up of 18 amino acids. For the CDR3, the DNA is TGTGCCAGCAGCTTAATATCTAGTGGGGGGGTTAACACCGGGGAGCTGTTTTTT. Translating gives CASSLISSGGVNTGELFF. Together with reference TRBV7-2 and TRBJ2-2, the CDR3 gives the full variable domain: GAGVSQSPSNKVTEKGKDVELRCDPISGHTALYWYRQSLGQGLEFLIYFQGNSAPDKSGLPSDRFSAERTGGSVSTLTIQRTQQEDSAVYLCASSLISSGGVNTGELFFGEGSRLTVL.

The chain recombines TRBV6-5 with TRBJ1-1, with D uncertain. This CDR3 has 16 amino acids. Germline CDR1 reads MNHEY; CDR2 reads SVGAGI. With 0 bases removed from V and 0 bases from J, the gap between germline ends came to 11 bases. CDR3 in DNA: TGTGCCAGCAGTTACTCGAGCACATGGATGAACACTGAAGCTTTCTTT. Its translation is CASSYSSTWMNTEAFF.

This chain connects TRBV7-6 to TRBJ2-3; 12 nucleotides match TRBD2. V lost 4 bases to trimming and J lost 1 base; unmatched junction nucleotides: 3. The CDR3 loop spans 16 amino acids. Germline V gene sequence: CDR1 SGHVS, CDR2 FNYEAQ. The CDR3 nucleotides read TGTGCCAGCAGCTCTAGCGGGGGGGCACGCACAGATACGCAGTATTTT. This gives the protein CASSSSGGARTDTQYF.

This chain joins TRBV3-1 (or the pseudogene TRBV3-2) and TRBJ2-7; no definite D call. V lost 1 base, J lost 5 bases, and 6 bases lay in between. This CDR3 is 12 amino acids long. Germline V CDR1 and CDR2: LGHDT, YNNKEL (reference sequence). CDR3 DNA sequence: TGTGCCAGCAGCCAAGTATGGGACGAGCAGTACTTC. It codes for CASSQVWDEQYF.

The chain carries TRBV6-5 and TRBJ1-6, with D possibly TRBD1 on 5 matching bases. The length of the CDR3 is 16 residues. Trimming shortened V by 0 bases and J by 8 bases, and 14 bases separated the two germline ends. Germline assignment: CDR1 MNHEY and CDR2 SVGAGI. In DNA form, the CDR3 reads TGTGCCAGCAGTTACTCCACCTGGGCGGGGGATTCACCCCTCCACTTT. The encoded protein is CASSYSTWAGDSPLHF.

CDR3 sequence: CASSLSAVSYNSPLHF. CDR3 bases: TGTGCCAGCAGTTTATCGGCAGTCTCCTATAATTCACCCCTCCACTTT. The rearrangement uses TRBV27 and TRBJ1-6, with D hard to call. The V gene lost 0 bases and the J gene lost 0 bases, with 6 bases spanning the gap. CDR1 is MNHEY and CDR2 is SMNVEV in the germline V gene (reference sequence). CDR3 length equals 16 residues.

The chain has TRBV7-9 and TRBJ1-1; TRBD1 is a possible D gene (5 bases). The CDR3 is made up of 13 amino acids. Deletions cut 2 bases from V and 10 bases from J, with 14 bases between. CDR1 is SEHNR and CDR2 is FQNEAQ in the germline V gene (reference sequence). The CDR3 DNA follows: TGTGCCAGCAGCTTACATCTTGGGGCGGGAGCTTTCTTT. As protein: CASSLHLGAGAFF. Complete variable domain (other parts from reference TRBV7-9 and TRBJ1-1): DTGVSQNPRHKITKRGQNVTFRCDPISEHNRLYWYRQTLGQGPEFLTYFQNEAQLEKSRLLSDRFSAERPKGSFSTLEIQRTEQGDSAMYLCASSLHLGAGAFFGQGTRLTVV.

The chain links TRBV18 to TRBJ1-4, with D hard to call. Germline V lookup: CDR1 KGHSH, CDR2 LQKENI. With 5 bases removed from V and 4 bases from J, the gap between germline ends came to 8 bases. This CDR3 is built from 13 residues. This CDR3 is CASSGGLNEKLFF. DNA for the CDR3: TGTGCCAGCTCAGGCGGGCTTAATGAAAAACTGTTTTTT. Together with reference TRBV18 and TRBJ1-4, the CDR3 gives the full variable domain: NAGVMQNPRHLVRRRGQEARLRCSPMKGHSHVYWYRQLPEEGLKFMVYLQKENIIDESGMPKERFSAEFPKEGPSILRIQQVVRGDSAAYFCASSGGLNEKLFFGSGTQLSVL.

The V and J genes are TRBV5-4 and TRBJ1-2; D gene uncertain. V was shortened by 3 bases and J by 6 bases, with 12 bases between the two germline ends. The CDR3 contains 13 residues. The germline V gene encodes CDR1 SGHNT and CDR2 YYREEE (reference sequence). The CDR3: CASSWVPLNGYTF. The CDR3 nucleotides read TGTGCCAGCAGCTGGGTTCCGCTCAATGGCTACACCTTC. The full variable domain, its missing parts supplied by reference TRBV5-4 and TRBJ1-2, is ETGVTQSPTHLIKTRGQQVTLRCSSQSGHNTVSWYQQALGQGPQFIFQYYREEENGRGNFPPRFSGLQFPNYSSELNVNALELDDSALYLCASSWVPLNGYTFGSGTRLTVV.

The chain has TRBV6-1 and TRBJ1-3; D is undetermined. Trimming cost V 0 bases and J 8 bases, with 8 bases left between them. The CDR3 covers 13 residues. CDR1 and CDR2 (germline): MNHNS, SASEGT. The CDR3 nucleotides are TGTGCCAGCAGTGAAGCCGGGATAGACACCATATATTTT. Translation gives CASSEAGIDTIYF.

The gene calls are TRBV30 and TRBJ1-6; D remains ambiguous. Trimming pared 4 bases from V and 7 bases from J, leaving 11 bases between. The CDR3 consists of 13 residues. Germline V CDR1 and CDR2: GTSNPN, SVGIG (reference sequence). In nucleotides, the CDR3 is TGTGCCTGGACCGAGGGCAAGAATTCACCCCTCCACTTT. Encoded protein: CAWTEGKNSPLHF. The full variable domain, completed using reference TRBV30 and TRBJ1-6, is SQTIHQWPATLVQPVGSPLSLECTVEGTSNPNLYWYRQAAGRGLQLLFYSVGIGQISSEVPQNLSASRPQDRQFILSSKKLLLSDSGFYLCAWTEGKNSPLHFGNGTRLTVT.

J is TRBJ2-5 and V is TRBV4-1; 9 bases align to TRBD2. With V trimmed by 1 base and J by 2 bases, 5 bases remained unmatched. CDR1 MGHRA and CDR2 YSYEKL come from the germline V gene. The CDR3 covers 16 residues. This CDR3 is CASSQGPAGGQETQYF. CDR3 DNA sequence: TGCGCCAGCAGCCAAGGGCCAGCGGGGGGTCAAGAGACCCAGTACTTC.

The genes are TRBV28 and TRBJ1-2; D is unresolved. Trimming removed 7 bases at V and 5 bases at J, with 17 bases between. The germline gives CDR1 MDHEN, CDR2 SYDVKM. This CDR3 comprises 14 residues. The CDR3 sequence is CASTSVDQGYGYTF. In DNA form, the CDR3 reads TGTGCCAGCACCTCCGTGGACCAAGGGTATGGCTACACCTTC.

The rearrangement links TRBV2 to TRBJ1-1; D remains unclear. From germline, CDR1 is SNHLY and CDR2 FYNNEI. V was cut by 1 base and J by 3 bases, with 12 bases left in between. There are 15 residues in the CDR3. CDR3 loop: CASSEEGRQYTEAFF. The DNA for the CDR3 is TGTGCCAGCAGTGAAGAGGGCCGGCAATACACTGAAGCTTTCTTT. The full variable domain, with the rest looked up from reference TRBV2 and TRBJ1-1, is EPEVTQTPSHQVTQMGQEVILRCVPISNHLYFYWYRQILGQKVEFLVSFYNNEISEKSEIFDDQFSVERPDGSNFTLKIRSTKLEDSAMYFCASSEEGRQYTEAFFGQGTRLTVV.